The rows below give T cell receptor beta chains drawn from one sample of a study of blood T cell repertoires in COVID-19. The protocol was immunoSEQ multiplex PCR, while the TCRdb copy is restricted to in-frame clones and leaves out a portion. Counted here are roughly 400,000 clones, roughly 92% occurring once; the ten biggest clones make up 0.86%. The sequenced sample consisted of PBMCs or T cells enriched from blood (not recorded which). Receptor source: a woman between 40 and 55 years old who had been exposed to COVID-19. The CDR3 runs from the conserved cysteine through the conserved F or W.

j_gene	v_gene	CDR3aa
TRBJ2-2	TRBV5-5	CASSKQQGSAGELFF
TRBJ1-1	TRBV10-1	CASSSKRGTGGMNTEAFF
TRBJ2-5	TRBV19	CASSITATGQETQYF
TRBJ2-2	TRBV7-3	CASSFSGKPTGELFF
TRBJ1-1	TRBV19	CASGDRFNTEAFF
TRBJ1-4	TRBV9	CASSPSGTSNEKLFF
TRBJ2-3	TRBV24-1	CATSDRGGAQETDTQYF
TRBJ1-3	TRBV9	CASSVEVSLIGNTIYF
TRBJ2-1	TRBV5-1	CASSLEQTTDEQFF
TRBJ1-5	TRBV5-5	CASSPTPTGFNQPQHF
TRBJ1-6	TRBV19	CASSMARPSSPRNSPLHF
TRBJ2-3	TRBV7-9	CASSLGWAPTDTQYF
TRBJ2-2	TRBV28	CAGRGPTGELFF
TRBJ1-2	TRBV6-5	CASSLGADNYGYTF
TRBJ2-7	TRBV5-1	CASSLQLAGQEQYF
TRBJ1-2	TRBV6-5	CASRDQHGNGYTF
TRBJ1-4	TRBV7-6	CASSSPGEIGEKLFF
TRBJ1-2	TRBV20-1	CSASGSARGYTF
TRBJ2-5	TRBV5-4	CASSLGGGLSRETQYF
TRBJ2-5	TRBV5-4	CASSLDPGRAGETQYF
TRBJ2-7	TRBV5-1	CASSLGHRDRVYEQYF
TRBJ2-3	TRBV7-3	CASSYRARDTQYF
TRBJ2-7	TRBV5-5	CASSLQAGGSSYEQYF
TRBJ2-2	TRBV5-1	CASSMDRGDGELFF
TRBJ2-7	TRBV13	CASSSEGTGRFEQYF
TRBJ1-1	TRBV7-2	CASGWKSSPAEAFF
TRBJ2-5	TRBV7-9	CASSQAGGQETQYF
TRBJ1-2	TRBV7-8	CASSLDSAGDYGYTF
TRBJ1-1	TRBV7-9	CTSSIETGLNGAFF
TRBJ1-1	TRBV12-3/TRBV12-4	CASRSRNTEAFF
TRBJ1-5	TRBV7-2	CASSLGPGGQPQHF
TRBJ1-2	TRBV4-1	CASSQPGQIPKGYTF
TRBJ1-1	TRBV6-5	CASRDDVGGLSEAFF
TRBJ1-2	TRBV27	CASSLQGSDGYTF
TRBJ2-7	TRBV7-2	CASSPRGLYEQYF
TRBJ2-3	TRBV28	CASSMTATDTQYF
TRBJ2-7	TRBV7-8	CASSLAQGYEQYF
TRBJ2-2	TRBV6-5	CASTLTSGGAGELFF
TRBJ2-7	TRBV12-3/TRBV12-4	CASRGGRSEQYF
TRBJ1-1	TRBV7-9	CASSFRAGGLNTEAFF
TRBJ1-5	TRBV7-9	CASSLSQGVNQPQHF
TRBJ1-4	TRBV30	CAWTRGEKLFF
TRBJ2-1	TRBV19	CATMGTGNNEQFF
TRBJ1-2	TRBV29-1	CSVEGGLTGYTF
TRBJ2-5	TRBV7-8	CAGGKGKGETQYF
TRBJ2-3	TRBV30	CAWSPGLAGSTDTQYF
TRBJ1-2	TRBV5-1	CASSLGAGAGPNYGYTF
TRBJ2-5	TRBV7-6	CASSPKETQYF